The 30 T cell receptor beta chains below come from one sample, sequenced in a study of molecular identifiers for immune sequencing clone quantification. TCRdb reprocessed the PCR reads via MiXCR and lists one record per CDR3 protein. This sample has about 86,000 distinct CDR3 sequences, with around 27% found just once. Sequencing was carried out using naive CD8+ T cells from blood, with Jurkat cell RNA spiked in. Subset given: FACS-sorted CD8+CD4-CCR7+CD45RA+ naive T cells. The receptors were gathered from a human donor in good health. Some libraries in this study had Jurkat cell RNA spiked in.

This clonotype was observed a handful of times. V usage is TRBV4-1 and J usage is TRBJ2-7; 8 bases line up with TRBD1. The J segment lost 0 bases and the V segment lost 3 bases, leaving 7 bases of the junction unmatched. The CDR3 loop spans 16 amino acids. Germline CDR1 reads MGHRA; CDR2 reads YSYEKL. CDR3 coding DNA: TGCGCCAGCAGCCACCAGGGGGCGAAAAGCTCCTACGAGCAGTACTTC. It yields the protein CASSHQGAKSSYEQYF.

The V gene is TRBV27, the J gene TRBJ2-1; a possible D gene is TRBD1 (6 bases). The CDR3 runs to 15 residues. CDR1 MNHEY and CDR2 SMNVEV come from the germline V gene (reference sequence). The ends were cut back, 5 bases at V and 0 bases at J, with 11 bases in the middle. The DNA for the CDR3 is TGTGCCAGCAGTCATGACAGGAGCTCCTACAATGAGCAGTTCTTC. Residues: CASSHDRSSYNEQFF.

Points on this clonotype: A read error may be the cause here, since a much bigger clone is one base away. The rearrangement uses TRBV7-3 and TRBJ2-5, with 10 positions matching TRBD1. CDR1 and CDR2 from the germline V gene are SGHTA and FQGTGA. With 4 bases clipped from V and 7 bases from J, the junction kept 12 bases outside the gene matches. The CDR3 runs to 16 residues. The CDR3: CASSSVPGQGRGTQYF. CDR3 nucleotides: TGTGCCAGCAGCTCGGTTCCGGGACAGGGGCGTGGGACCCAGTACTTC.

The V gene is TRBV6-5, the J gene TRBJ2-2; the match to TRBD2 covers 8 bases. Germline CDR1 MNHEY, CDR2 SVGAGI. V gave up 4 bases and J gave up 6 bases; unmatched junction bases: 1. There are 13 residues in the CDR3. CDR3 nucleotides: TGTGCCAGCAGTTCACTAGCGGCCGGGGAGCTGTTTTTT. Protein sequence: CASSSLAAGELFF.

At least ten counts were recorded for this clonotype. This chain links TRBV5-4 with TRBJ2-5, with D hard to call. The germline V gene has CDR1 SGHNT and CDR2 YYREEE (reference sequence). The CDR3 sequence is 15 residues long. Between the trimmed V and J ends, which lost 4 bases and 1 base, there was a span of 14 bases. CDR3 region: CASSPEAPGQETQYF. The CDR3, as DNA: TGTGCCAGCAGCCCCGAGGCACCCGGCCAAGAGACCCAGTACTTC.

This clonotype appeared a few times. CDR3 sequence: CAWSYGGGTDTQYF. CDR3 sequence (DNA): TGTGCCTGGAGTTATGGCGGGGGTACAGATACGCAGTATTTT. This sequence joins TRBV30 and TRBJ2-3, with TRBD2 identical over 7 bases. There are 14 residues in the CDR3. V lost 2 bases to trimming and J lost 3 bases; unmatched junction nucleotides: 5. Germline V gene lookup returns CDR1 GTSNPN and CDR2 SVGIG (reference sequence).

This clonotype appeared a few times. The chain recombines TRBV30 with TRBJ2-1; possible D gene TRBD1, 6 bases. Germline assignment: CDR1 GTSNPN and CDR2 SVGIG (reference sequence). V was trimmed by 5 bases and J by 0 bases, leaving 14 bases between them. CDR3 size: 15 residues. CDR3 nucleotide sequence: TGTGCCTGGCAGCAGGGGCAGAGCTCCTACAATGAGCAGTTCTTC. Translating gives CAWQQGQSSYNEQFF.

This clonotype was detected a few times. V gene TRBV27 combines with J gene TRBJ1-5; D is ambiguous. Germline CDR1 MNHEY, CDR2 SMNVEV (reference sequence). Trimming pared 6 bases from V and 0 bases from J, leaving 9 bases between. The CDR3 sequence is 14 residues long. In DNA, the CDR3 is TGTGCCAGCAGGGGCGCGGGTAGCAATCAGCCCCAGCATTTT. It codes for CASRGAGSNQPQHF.

The table lists this clonotype with many counts. J is TRBJ2-7 and V is TRBV16; D might be TRBD2 (5 bases). Trimming removed 7 bases from V and 4 bases from J, with 20 bases in between. This CDR3 spans 15 amino acids. In germline, CDR1 is KGHSY, CDR2 FQNENV. The CDR3 region has the DNA TGTGCCAGCACTAGAACCCTTAGCCCGGGGTACGAGCAGTACTTC. Protein sequence: CASTRTLSPGYEQYF. Full variable domain (outside the CDR3, taken from reference TRBV16 and TRBJ2-7): GEEVAQTPKHLVRGEGQKAKLYCAPIKGHSYVFWYQQVLKNEFKFLISFQNENVFDETGMPKERFSAKCLPNSPCSLEIQATKLEDSAVYFCASTRTLSPGYEQYFGPGTRLTVT.

The table lists this clonotype with a few counts. This chain connects TRBV7-9 to TRBJ2-7; 8 bases agree with TRBD2. The CDR3 loop spans 15 amino acids. From germline, CDR1 is SEHNR and CDR2 FQNEAQ (reference sequence). J lost 2 bases, V lost 4 bases, and 7 bases had no gene match. The CDR3 region is CASSSPRGATYEQYF. The CDR3 DNA sequence: TGTGCCAGCAGCTCCCCGCGGGGGGCGACCTACGAGCAGTACTTC.

This clonotype was detected many times. This chain joins TRBV12-5 and TRBJ2-3; D is possibly TRBD1 (5 bases). Germline V lookup: CDR1 LGHNT, CDR2 FRNRAP. The V and J ends lost 4 bases and 0 bases respectively, with 8 bases between them. This CDR3 has 14 residues. CDR3 nucleotides: TGTGCTAGTGGTTGGGGCCATAGCACAGATACGCAGTATTTT. Protein: CASGWGHSTDTQYF.

To note about this clonotype: A read error may be the cause here, since a much bigger clone is one base away. The V and J genes are TRBV7-9 and TRBJ2-3; TRBD2 agrees at 10 bases. The V gene's germline CDR1 is SEHNR and CDR2 FQNEAQ (reference sequence). The CDR3 is 16 residues long. V shed 5 bases, J shed 8 bases, and the junction held 13 bases outside the gene matches. CDR3 coding DNA: TGTGCCAGCAGCGGAACTAGCGGGAAGAATTCAGGTACGCAGTATTTT. Translated: CASSGTSGKNSGTQYF.

Details on this clonotype: One end of the junction does not line up with germline, which may come from a read error. The J gene is TRBJ2-3, the V gene TRBV7-6, with 9 positions matching TRBD2. The germline V gene has CDR1 SGHVS and CDR2 FNYEAQ. CDR3 size: 19 residues. The CDR3 is CASSLASYLAGFSTDTQCF. The CDR3 DNA is TGTGCCAGCAGCTTAGCATCATATCTAGCGGGATTTAGCACAGATACGCAGTGTTTT.

The sample holds many counts of this clonotype. This sequence joins TRBV7-2 and TRBJ2-1, with D unclear. V lost 1 base, J lost 0 bases, and 7 bases lay in between. The CDR3 runs 15 residues. Looked up from germline, CDR1 is SGHTA and CDR2 is FQGNSA. DNA of the CDR3: TGTGCCAGCAGCTTAGTGGATAGCTCCTACAATGAGCAGTTCTTC. Its protein is CASSLVDSSYNEQFF.

As regards this clonotype: This may be a read error, as it is one base from a much larger clone. This rearrangement joins TRBV20-1 to TRBJ2-7; D gene ambiguous. V was shortened by 2 bases and J by 0 bases, with 5 bases between the two germline ends. The CDR3 is made up of 12 amino acids. The germline CDR1 and CDR2 sequences are DFQATT and SNEGSKA (reference sequence). CDR3 amino acids: CSARSASYEQYF. The CDR3 DNA reads TGCAGTGCTAGAAGCGCCTCCTACGAGCAGTACTTC.

This clonotype was seen ten or more times. The chain carries TRBV19 and TRBJ2-7, with D tentatively TRBD2 (6 bases). V was trimmed by 5 bases and J by 5 bases, leaving 16 bases between them. This CDR3 comprises 14 residues. Germline-derived CDR1 and CDR2 are LNHDA and SQIVND (reference sequence). The chain's CDR3 is CASSQTAGINEQYF. In nucleotides, the CDR3 is TGTGCCAGTAGTCAAACGGCGGGAATTAACGAGCAGTACTTC.

This clonotype came up many times. The chain carries TRBV19 and TRBJ1-1, with D unresolved. The CDR3 totals 14 residues. Trimming shortened V by 6 bases and J by 4 bases, and 15 bases separated the two germline ends. Germline V gene sequence: CDR1 LNHDA, CDR2 SQIVND (reference sequence). CDR3 protein: CASSLPGESTEAFF. In nucleotides, the CDR3 is TGTGCCAGTAGCCTCCCTGGGGAAAGCACTGAAGCTTTCTTT. The full variable domain, completed using reference TRBV19 and TRBJ1-1, is DGGITQSPKYLFRKEGQNVTLSCEQNLNHDAMYWYRQDPGQGLRLIYYSQIVNDFQKGDIAEGYSVSREKKESFPLTVTSAQKNPTAFYLCASSLPGESTEAFFGQGTRLTVV.

The genes are TRBV20-1 and TRBJ2-7; TRBD1 might be the D (5 bases). Germline V gives CDR1 DFQATT, CDR2 SNEGSKA (reference sequence). Trimming shortened V by 5 bases and J by 0 bases, and 11 bases separated the two germline ends. CDR3 length: 13 amino acids. In DNA, the CDR3 is TGCAGTGCTTCGTCGACAGACTCCTACGAGCAGTACTTC. Its protein product is CSASSTDSYEQYF.

In its sample, this clonotype was seen a few times. The chain couples TRBV20-1 to TRBJ1-5, with no clear D. Germline CDR1 DFQATT, CDR2 SNEGSKA (reference sequence). This CDR3 is 15 amino acids long. V was cut by 1 base and J by 3 bases, with 13 bases left in between. The CDR3 DNA is TGCAGTGCTAGAGTCCGCGGGCAGTACAATCAGCCCCAGCATTTT. Translated, it gives CSARVRGQYNQPQHF.

This clonotype appeared many times. This chain joins TRBV4-1 and TRBJ2-1, with TRBD2 matching over 9 bases. The trim removed 0 bases at V and 4 bases at J, leaving 1 base unmatched. This CDR3 has 15 residues. Germline V CDR1 and CDR2: MGHRA, YSYEKL. CDR3 coding DNA: TGCGCCAGCAGCCAAGATAGCGGGGGTTACAATGAGCAGTTCTTC. The encoded protein is CASSQDSGGYNEQFF.

The sample holds many counts of this clonotype. The chain recombines TRBV5-1 with TRBJ2-7, with 9 bases matching TRBD2. This CDR3 comprises 20 residues. V shed 0 bases and J 2 bases; nucleotides not matched to a gene: 18. The germline CDR1 and CDR2 sequences are SGHRS and YFSETQ. In DNA, the CDR3 is TGCGCCAGCAGCTTGGCCGCGGTAGCGGGAGTCGATATGCCGACCTACGAGCAGTACTTC. It yields the protein CASSLAAVAGVDMPTYEQYF.

This clonotype was counted between two and nine times. The missing conserved phenylalanine or tryptophan at the end of this CDR3 makes a read error likely. The chain recombines TRBV4-3 with TRBJ1-2; D perhaps matches TRBD1 (6 bases). This CDR3 is built from 14 residues. The V gene lost 4 bases and the J gene lost 1 base, with 10 bases spanning the gap. Per the germline V gene, CDR1 is LGHNA and CDR2 is YSLEER. CDR3 region: CASSPDRSNYGYTL. DNA for the CDR3: TGCGCCAGCAGCCCTGACAGGAGTAACTATGGCTACACCCTC.

This clonotype was recorded once. This may be a read error: a much more frequent sequence differs by one nucleotide. The V call is TRBV28, the J call TRBJ1-1, with a possible D match to TRBD1 (6 bases). Germline V CDR1 and CDR2: MDHEN, SYDVKM. The length of the CDR3 is 14 residues. The DNA for the CDR3 is TGTGCCAGCAGTTGGAGGGGGGTGAACACTGGAGCTTTCTTT. It is translated as CASSWRGVNTGAFF.

The genes are TRBV5-4 and TRBJ2-2, with TRBD1 as a possible D gene (6 bases). The germline CDR1 and CDR2 sequences are SGHNT and YYREEE (reference sequence). The length of the CDR3 is 18 residues. V gave up 0 bases and J gave up 3 bases, with 18 bases separating them. CDR3 protein: CASSLEQGLSLDTGELFF. The CDR3, as DNA: TGTGCCAGCAGCTTGGAACAGGGCCTTTCCCTGGACACCGGGGAGCTGTTTTTT.

This clonotype has at least ten counts. The chain uses TRBV25-1 and TRBJ1-1, with 10 positions matching TRBD1. J lost 5 bases, V lost 0 bases, and 3 bases had no gene match. The CDR3 is made up of 15 amino acids. The germline gives CDR1 MGHDK, CDR2 SYGVNS. The CDR3: CASSEYGTGETEAFF. The CDR3 nucleotides read TGTGCCAGCAGTGAATACGGGACAGGGGAAACTGAAGCTTTCTTT.

In regard to this clonotype: A clone one base away is much larger, so this may be a read error. V usage is TRBV5-1 and J usage is TRBJ2-3; D is perhaps TRBD1 or TRBD2 (5 bases each). Looked up from germline, CDR1 is SGHRS and CDR2 is YFSETQ. Trimming removed 3 bases from V and 2 bases from J, with 16 bases in between. This CDR3 has 16 residues. CDR3 amino acids: CASSSPRGRNTDTQYF. In DNA form, the CDR3 reads TGCGCCAGCAGCTCCCCCCGGGGCAGAAACACAGATACGCAGTATTTT. Complete variable domain (other parts from reference TRBV5-1 and TRBJ2-3): KAGVTQTPRYLIKTRGQQVTLSCSPISGHRSVSWYQQTPGQGLQFLFEYFSETQRNKGNFPGRFSGRQFSNSRSEMNVSTLELGDSALYLCASSSPRGRNTDTQYFGPGTRLTVL.

This chain uses TRBV12-5 with TRBJ1-2; the D is unclear. Per germline, CDR1 LGHNT and CDR2 FRNRAP. Trimming removed 7 bases from V and 8 bases from J, with 23 bases in between. The CDR3 totals 15 residues. The CDR3 reads CASVSPGDSLSGYTF. CDR3 DNA sequence: TGTGCTAGTGTTTCCCCGGGAGATAGCCTTTCCGGCTACACCTTC.

The gene calls are TRBV28 and TRBJ2-5; D gene unclear. The V end was cut by 4 bases, the J end by 4 bases, with 22 bases between. The CDR3 totals 17 residues. The germline CDR1 and CDR2 sequences are MDHEN and SYDVKM. The CDR3 spells CASSSTQVPSLGETQYF. The CDR3, as DNA: TGTGCCAGCAGTTCGACCCAAGTACCAAGTCTGGGAGAGACCCAGTACTTC.

This clonotype was seen at least ten times. CDR3 sequence reads: CASSSRQDVEEAFF. In nucleotides, the CDR3 is TGCGCCAGCAGCTCCAGACAGGATGTTGAGGAAGCTTTCTTT. The chain carries TRBV4-1 and TRBJ1-1, with D maybe TRBD1 (6 bases). The germline CDR1 and CDR2 sequences are MGHRA and YSYEKL. The CDR3 length is 14 residues. Trimming removed 5 bases at V and 8 bases at J, with 18 bases between.

This clonotype was detected many times. This chain uses TRBV29-1 with TRBJ2-3, with 10 bases identical to TRBD2. Germline CDR1 and CDR2: SQVTM and ANQGSEA. The J segment lost 6 bases and the V segment lost 4 bases, leaving 4 bases of the junction unmatched. CDR3 length equals 13 residues. The CDR3 loop reads CSVVLAGADTQYF. The CDR3 coding sequence is TGCAGCGTTGTCCTAGCGGGAGCCGATACGCAGTATTTT.